A selection of T cell receptor beta chains follows, all from one sample in a study of T cells after yellow fever vaccination. Via MiXCR, TCRdb re-called the 5' RACE reads, giving one row per CDR3 protein. The data hold about 230,000 distinct CDR3 sequences, with roughly 6.3% observed a single time. The sequences come from CD4+ T cells sorted from PBMCs, collected on the day of the yellow fever booster vaccination. Receptor source: a man aged 25 to 40 who received the YFV17D yellow fever vaccine. Each CDR3 is given with its conserved first and last residue. A D gene is named only where the DNA matches it firmly. Some rows mark clone size as missing; the rest say once, few, many or name a class of expanded clone.

TRBV3-1	many	12	TRBJ2-7	NA	CASSQVLNEQYF	TGTGCCAGCAGCCAAGTCTTGAACGAGCAGTACTTC
TRBV19	few	18	TRBJ2-7	TRBD2	CASSIQGLAGDRSYEQYF	TGTGCCAGTAGCATACAAGGACTAGCGGGAGATCGGTCCTACGAGCAGTACTTC
TRBV12-3/TRBV12-4	many	12	TRBJ2-4	NA	CASRGDKNIQYF	TGTGCCAGCAGGGGAGACAAAAACATTCAGTACTTC
TRBV20-1	many	13	TRBJ2-3	NA	CSAGPGSTDTQYF	TGCAGTGCTGGGCCGGGGAGCACAGATACGCAGTATTTT
TRBV7-9	many	14	TRBJ2-7	NA	CASSYPAGGGEQYF	TGTGCCAGCAGCTACCCGGCCGGGGGCGGCGAGCAGTACTTC
TRBV14	few	14	TRBJ2-3	NA	CASSQDPPTDTQYF	TGTGCCAGCAGCCAAGATCCCCCGACAGATACGCAGTATTTT
TRBV6-5	many	15	TRBJ1-5	NA	CASSLTGYSNQPQHF	TGTGCCAGCAGTCTAACGGGTTATAGCAATCAGCCCCAGCATTTT
TRBV5-1	NA	14	TRBJ1-1	NA	CASSLLTVNTEAFF	TGCGCCAGCAGCTTGTTGACGGTGAACACTGAAGCTTTCTTT
TRBV5-1	few	16	TRBJ2-1	TRBD2	CASSLARREQYNEQFF	TGCGCCAGCAGCTTGGCCAGGCGGGAGCAATACAATGAGCAGTTCTTC
TRBV15	few	15	TRBJ2-7	NA	CATSRGGAGGYEQYF	TGTGCCACCAGCAGAGGGGGAGCAGGGGGGTACGAGCAGTACTTC
TRBV28	few	14	TRBJ1-1	NA	CASSQPTGHTEAFF	TGTGCCAGCAGTCAACCGACAGGACACACTGAAGCTTTCTTT
TRBV10-3	NA	14	TRBJ1-6	NA	CAISEPNRNSPLHF	TGTGCCATCAGTGAGCCGAACAGAAATTCACCCCTCCACTTT
TRBV5-1	NA	11	TRBJ2-7	NA	CASSFMDEQYF	TGCGCCAGCAGCTTCATGGACGAGCAGTACTTC
TRBV7-3	many	12	TRBJ2-1	TRBD1	CASSSGQGEQFF	TGTGCCAGCAGCTCGGGACAGGGTGAGCAGTTCTTC
TRBV20-1	NA	12	TRBJ2-4	NA	CSAMRSKNIQYF	TGCAGCGCCATGAGGAGCAAAAACATTCAGTACTTC
TRBV3-1	few	12	TRBJ1-1	NA	CVTVGPQANAFF	TGTGTCACCGTGGGACCGCAGGCAAACGCTTTCTTT
TRBV20-1	NA	16	TRBJ1-2	NA	CSASAPGPTGDYGYTF	TGCAGTGCTTCCGCCCCTGGACCGACAGGTGACTATGGCTACACCTTC
TRBV5-4	few	16	TRBJ2-5	TRBD1	CASSLLDRGIPETQYF	TGTGCCAGCAGCTTGCTAGACAGGGGTATCCCAGAGACCCAGTACTTC
TRBV10-2	NA	12	TRBJ2-7	NA	CASRNSVYEQYF	TGCGCCAGCCGGAACAGCGTCTACGAGCAGTACTTC
TRBV20-1	NA	17	TRBJ2-1	TRBD2	CSARLLAGGQSSGEQFF	TGCAGTGCTAGATTGCTAGCGGGAGGGCAATCTTCGGGTGAGCAGTTCTTC
TRBV20-1	few	16	TRBJ2-3	NA	CSARDSGAAVADTQYF	TGCAGTGCTAGAGATTCGGGGGCCGCGGTGGCAGATACGCAGTATTTT
TRBV15	few	13	TRBJ2-1	NA	CATSRDEGNEQFF	TGTGCCACCAGCAGAGATGAAGGCAATGAGCAGTTCTTC
TRBV20-1	NA	18	TRBJ2-1	NA	CSARDQERILPSNNEQFF	TGCAGTGCTAGAGACCAGGAGAGAATCCTCCCCTCGAACAATGAGCAGTTCTTC
TRBV20-1	few	13	TRBJ2-4	TRBD2	CSARGSSGNIQYF	TGCAGTGCTAGGGGCTCTAGCGGAAACATTCAGTACTTC
TRBV29-1	few	13	TRBJ2-7	NA	CSVVVWSGREQYF	TGCAGCGTTGTGGTGTGGTCAGGGCGCGAGCAGTACTTC
TRBV4-1	many	16	TRBJ2-1	TRBD1	CASSHSGTGMRGEQFF	TGCGCCAGCAGCCATTCCGGGACAGGGATGCGGGGTGAGCAGTTCTTC
TRBV6-2/TRBV6-3	few	14	TRBJ2-1	TRBD2	CASSDSSGNNEQFF	TGTGCCAGCAGTGACTCTAGCGGCAACAATGAGCAGTTCTTC
TRBV6-5	few	16	TRBJ2-3	NA	CASSSQQGEKADTQYF	TGTGCCAGCAGTTCCCAACAGGGTGAGAAAGCAGATACGCAGTATTTT
TRBV29-1	many	16	TRBJ2-2	NA	CSVEESGIGGTGELFF	TGCAGCGTTGAAGAGTCAGGAATCGGAGGCACCGGGGAGCTGTTTTTT
TRBV7-2	few	16	TRBJ1-2	TRBD1	CASSPRGGGQAYGYTF	TGTGCCAGCAGCCCGAGGGGAGGGGGACAGGCTTATGGCTACACCTTC
TRBV20-1	NA	14	TRBJ2-7	TRBD1	CSARGDRVNQEQYF	TGCAGTGCTAGGGGGGACAGGGTTAACCAAGAGCAGTACTTC
TRBV20-1	NA	15	TRBJ1-2	NA	CSARGQAIGVYGYTF	TGCAGTGCTAGAGGGCAGGCTATAGGAGTTTATGGCTACACCTTC
TRBV20-1	NA	14	TRBJ2-7	TRBD1	CSARDQGASDEQYF	TGCAGTGCTAGAGATCAGGGGGCGTCCGACGAGCAGTACTTC
TRBV6-1	few	13	TRBJ2-7	TRBD2	CASGAGASYEQYF	TGTGCCAGCGGAGCGGGAGCCTCCTACGAGCAGTACTTC
TRBV20-1	NA	14	TRBJ2-2	NA	CSARQGTNTGELFF	TGCAGTGCCCGGCAGGGCACGAACACCGGGGAGCTGTTTTTT
TRBV7-2	NA	11	TRBJ2-7	NA	CASSAPYEQYF	TGTGCCAGCAGCGCTCCCTACGAGCAGTACTTC
TRBV6-1	NA	15	TRBJ2-1	TRBD2	CASSETSGTHNEQFF	TGTGCCAGCAGCGAGACTAGCGGGACACACAATGAGCAGTTCTTC
TRBV28	few	14	TRBJ1-2	TRBD1	CASSLWTGDYGYTF	TGTGCCAGCAGTTTGTGGACAGGAGACTATGGCTACACCTTC
TRBV7-8	few	16	TRBJ2-5	TRBD2	CASSLVRLAGQETQYF	TGTGCCAGCAGCTTAGTCCGACTAGCGGGACAAGAGACCCAGTACTTC
TRBV24-1	few	12	TRBJ2-1	NA	CATSDQDRRQFF	TGTGCCACCAGTGACCAAGACAGAAGACAGTTCTTC
TRBV5-6	many	14	TRBJ2-5	NA	CASSLGLRQETQYF	TGTGCCAGCAGCTTGGGGTTGAGACAAGAGACCCAGTACTTC
TRBV7-2	many	15	TRBJ2-1	NA	CASSLSRGINNEQFF	TGTGCCAGCAGCTTATCACGGGGGATTAACAATGAGCAGTTCTTC
TRBV12-3/TRBV12-4	few	13	TRBJ1-2	NA	CASSLERAGGYTF	TGTGCCAGCAGTTTAGAGCGGGCCGGTGGCTACACCTTC
TRBV20-1	few	15	TRBJ2-7	TRBD2	CSASGEGAGTGEQYF	TGCAGTGCCTCTGGCGAGGGAGCGGGAACGGGAGAGCAGTACTTC
TRBV20-1	NA	13	TRBJ2-7	NA	CSVRSGNDHEQYF	TGCAGTGTCAGAAGTGGGAACGACCACGAGCAGTACTTC
TRBV20-1	NA	17	TRBJ2-1	TRBD2	CSARGPRGREGGDEQFF	TGCAGTGCTAGGGGGCCCCGGGGGCGGGAGGGCGGTGATGAGCAGTTCTTC
TRBV9	many	14	TRBJ2-1	NA	CASCQGEGYNEQFF	TGTGCCAGTTGTCAAGGGGAAGGATACAATGAGCAGTTCTTC
TRBV5-6	few	14	TRBJ2-7	TRBD2	CASSLDGRTHEQYF	TGTGCCAGCAGCTTGGACGGGAGGACCCACGAGCAGTACTTC